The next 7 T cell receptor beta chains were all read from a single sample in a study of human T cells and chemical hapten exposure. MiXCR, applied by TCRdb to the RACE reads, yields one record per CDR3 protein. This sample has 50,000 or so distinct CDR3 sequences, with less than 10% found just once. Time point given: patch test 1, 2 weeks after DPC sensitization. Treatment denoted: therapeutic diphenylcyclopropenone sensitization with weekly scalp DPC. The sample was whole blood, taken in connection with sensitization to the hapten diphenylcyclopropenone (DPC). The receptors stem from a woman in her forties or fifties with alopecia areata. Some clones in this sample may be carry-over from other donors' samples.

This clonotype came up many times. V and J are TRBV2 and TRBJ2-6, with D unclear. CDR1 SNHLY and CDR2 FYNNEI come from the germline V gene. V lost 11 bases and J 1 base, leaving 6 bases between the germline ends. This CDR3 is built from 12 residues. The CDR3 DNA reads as TGTGCCGGCCGGTCTGGGGCCAACGTCCTGACTTTC. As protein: CAGRSGANVLTF.

The CDR3 coding sequence is TGCAGTGCTCGAGCGCCAAATCAGCCCCAGCATTTT. It is translated as CSARAPNQPQHF. The chain is built from TRBV20-1 and TRBJ1-5; D not resolved. Germline values: CDR1 DFQATT, CDR2 SNEGSKA (reference sequence). The CDR3 is 12 amino acids. V gave up 5 bases and J gave up 4 bases, with 9 bases separating them.

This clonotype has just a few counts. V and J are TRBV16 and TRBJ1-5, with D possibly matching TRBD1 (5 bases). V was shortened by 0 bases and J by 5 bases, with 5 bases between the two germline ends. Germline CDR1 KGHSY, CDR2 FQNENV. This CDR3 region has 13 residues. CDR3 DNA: TGTGCCAGCAGCCAATCGGGGGATCAGCCCCAGCATTTT. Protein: CASSQSGDQPQHF.

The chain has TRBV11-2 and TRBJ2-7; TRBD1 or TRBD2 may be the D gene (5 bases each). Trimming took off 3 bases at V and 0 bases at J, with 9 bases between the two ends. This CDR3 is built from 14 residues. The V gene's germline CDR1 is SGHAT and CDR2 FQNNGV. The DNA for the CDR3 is TGTGCCAGCAGCTTCGGGACGGCCTCCTACGAGCAGTACTTC. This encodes CASSFGTASYEQYF.

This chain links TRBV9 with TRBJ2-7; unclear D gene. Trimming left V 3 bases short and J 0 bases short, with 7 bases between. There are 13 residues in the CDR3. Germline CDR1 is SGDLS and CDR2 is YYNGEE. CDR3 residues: CASSESYSYEQYF. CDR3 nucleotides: TGTGCCAGCAGCGAGTCATACTCCTACGAGCAGTACTTC.

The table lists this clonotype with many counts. The CDR3 nucleotides read TGTGCCAGCAGAGCGGGACAACCCAATCAGCCCCAGCATTTT. It yields the protein CASRAGQPNQPQHF. V usage is TRBV2 and J usage is TRBJ1-5; TRBD1 is a possible D gene (6 bases). Germline assignment: CDR1 SNHLY and CDR2 FYNNEI. The ends were cut back, 6 bases at V and 3 bases at J, with 12 bases in the middle. The CDR3 runs to 14 residues.

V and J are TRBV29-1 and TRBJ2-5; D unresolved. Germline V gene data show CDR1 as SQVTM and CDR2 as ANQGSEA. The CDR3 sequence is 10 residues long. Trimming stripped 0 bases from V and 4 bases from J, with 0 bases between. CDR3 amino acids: CSVEEETQYF. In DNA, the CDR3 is TGCAGCGTTGAAGAAGAGACCCAGTACTTC.